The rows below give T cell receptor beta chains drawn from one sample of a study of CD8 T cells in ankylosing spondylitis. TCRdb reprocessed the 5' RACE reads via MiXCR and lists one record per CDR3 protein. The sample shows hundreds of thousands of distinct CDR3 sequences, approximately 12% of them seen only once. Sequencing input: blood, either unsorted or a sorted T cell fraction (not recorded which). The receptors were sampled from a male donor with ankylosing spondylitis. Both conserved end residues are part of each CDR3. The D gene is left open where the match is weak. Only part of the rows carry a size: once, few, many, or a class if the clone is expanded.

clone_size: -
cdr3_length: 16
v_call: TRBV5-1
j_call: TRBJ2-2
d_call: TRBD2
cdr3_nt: TGCGCCAGCAGCGGTTCTTCGGGAGGAGACACCGGGGAGCTGTTTTTT
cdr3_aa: CASSGSSGGDTGELFF

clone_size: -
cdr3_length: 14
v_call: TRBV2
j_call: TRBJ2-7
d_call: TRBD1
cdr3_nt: TGTGCCAGCCTTGCGGACAGGGGGACGTTGGAGCAGTACTTC
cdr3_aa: CASLADRGTLEQYF

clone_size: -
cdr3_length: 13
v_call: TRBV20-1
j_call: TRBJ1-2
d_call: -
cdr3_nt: TGCAGTGCCACGGGGGACGGAAACTATGGCTACACCTTC
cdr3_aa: CSATGDGNYGYTF

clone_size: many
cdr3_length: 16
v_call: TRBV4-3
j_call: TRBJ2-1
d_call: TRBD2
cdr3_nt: TGCGCCAGCAGCCAAGATCACGGGACTAGTCTTTTTGAGCAGTTCTTC
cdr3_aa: CASSQDHGTSLFEQFF

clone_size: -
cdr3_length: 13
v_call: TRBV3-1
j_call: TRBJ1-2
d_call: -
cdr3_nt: TGTGCCAGCAGCGCCCGAGGGCCGGGAGGCTACACCTTC
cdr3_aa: CASSARGPGGYTF

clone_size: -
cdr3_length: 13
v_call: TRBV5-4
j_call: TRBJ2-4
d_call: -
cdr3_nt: TGTGCCAGCAGCTTGACCCTTGGGAACATTCAGTACTTC
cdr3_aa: CASSLTLGNIQYF

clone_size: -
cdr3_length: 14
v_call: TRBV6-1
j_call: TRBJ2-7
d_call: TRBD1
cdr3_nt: TGTGCCAGCAGTCCCCACGGGACAGGCTACGAGCAGTACTTC
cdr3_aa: CASSPHGTGYEQYF

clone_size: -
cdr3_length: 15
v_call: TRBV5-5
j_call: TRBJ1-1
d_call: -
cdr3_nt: TGTGCCAGCAGCTTGGCAGGGGAGTGGGTCACTGAAGCTTTCTTT
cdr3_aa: CASSLAGEWVTEAFF

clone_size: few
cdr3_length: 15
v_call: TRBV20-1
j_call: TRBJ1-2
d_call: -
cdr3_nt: TGCAGTGCTAGTTTAAACGGCCAGGGACGCTATGGCTACACCTTC
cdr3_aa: CSASLNGQGRYGYTF

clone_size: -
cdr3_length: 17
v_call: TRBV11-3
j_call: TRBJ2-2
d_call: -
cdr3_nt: TGTGCCAGCAGCTTAGAAGGTCGGTTGGGAGGCCCCGGGGAGCTGTTTTTT
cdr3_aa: CASSLEGRLGGPGELFF

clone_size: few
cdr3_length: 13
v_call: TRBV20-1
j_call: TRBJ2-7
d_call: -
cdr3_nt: TGCAGTGCTAGAGATCCGGGGGTCGAAGAGCAGTACTTC
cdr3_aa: CSARDPGVEEQYF

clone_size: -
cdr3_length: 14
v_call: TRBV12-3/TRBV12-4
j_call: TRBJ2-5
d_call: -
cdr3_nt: TGTGCCAGCAGTTTAGGGCAGGGGTGGGAGACCCAGTACTTC
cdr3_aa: CASSLGQGWETQYF

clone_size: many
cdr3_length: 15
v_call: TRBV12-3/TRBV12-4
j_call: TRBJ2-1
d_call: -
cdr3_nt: TGTGCCAGCAGTTTATTTGCGGACTCCTACAATGAGCAGTTCTTC
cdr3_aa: CASSLFADSYNEQFF

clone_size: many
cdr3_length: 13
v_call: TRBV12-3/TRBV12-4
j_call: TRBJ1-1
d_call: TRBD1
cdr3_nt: TGTGCCAGCATCCCTGGACAGGGGGCTGAAGCTTTCTTT
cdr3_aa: CASIPGQGAEAFF

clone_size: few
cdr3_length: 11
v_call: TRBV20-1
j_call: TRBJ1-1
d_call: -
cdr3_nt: TGCAGTTTGATTACGGGGACTGAAGCTTTCTTT
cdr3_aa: CSLITGTEAFF